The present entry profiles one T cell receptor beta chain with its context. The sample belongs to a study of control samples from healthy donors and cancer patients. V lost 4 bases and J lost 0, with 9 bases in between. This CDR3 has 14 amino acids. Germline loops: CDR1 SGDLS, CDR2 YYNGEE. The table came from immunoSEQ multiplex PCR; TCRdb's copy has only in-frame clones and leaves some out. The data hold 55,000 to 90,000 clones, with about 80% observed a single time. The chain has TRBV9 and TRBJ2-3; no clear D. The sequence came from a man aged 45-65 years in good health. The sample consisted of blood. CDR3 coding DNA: TGTGCCAGCAGCCTACACCCGAGCACAGATACGCAGTATTTT. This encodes CASSLHPSTDTQYF.